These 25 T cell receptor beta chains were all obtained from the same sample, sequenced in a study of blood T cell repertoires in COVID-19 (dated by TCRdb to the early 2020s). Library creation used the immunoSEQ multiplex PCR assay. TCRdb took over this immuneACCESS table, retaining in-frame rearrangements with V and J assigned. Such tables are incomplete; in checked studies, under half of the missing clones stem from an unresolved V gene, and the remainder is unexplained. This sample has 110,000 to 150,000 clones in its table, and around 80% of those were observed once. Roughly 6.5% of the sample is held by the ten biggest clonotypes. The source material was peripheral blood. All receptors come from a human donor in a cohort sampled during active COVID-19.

In nucleotides, the CDR3 is TGTGCCAGCAGCTTAGAACGAGGGCTCCTGACTGAAGCTTTCTTT. It is translated as CASSLERGLLTEAFF. The chain recombines TRBV11-2 with TRBJ1-1; D call uncertain. CDR3 size: 15 residues. The ends were cut back, 0 bases at V and 5 bases at J, with 13 bases in the middle. Germline V gene sequence: CDR1 SGHAT, CDR2 FQNNGV. Full variable domain (remainder filled in from reference TRBV11-2 and TRBJ1-1): EAGVAQSPRYKIIEKRQSVAFWCNPISGHATLYWYQQILGQGPKLLIQFQNNGVVDDSQLPKDRFSAERLKGVDSTLKIQPAKLEDSAVYLCASSLERGLLTEAFFGQGTRLTVV.

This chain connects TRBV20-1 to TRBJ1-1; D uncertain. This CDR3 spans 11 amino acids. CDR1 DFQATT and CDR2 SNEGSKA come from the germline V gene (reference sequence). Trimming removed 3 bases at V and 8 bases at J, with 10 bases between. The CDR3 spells CSASGRGEAFF. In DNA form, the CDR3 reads TGCAGTGCTAGTGGGCGGGGAGAAGCTTTCTTT.

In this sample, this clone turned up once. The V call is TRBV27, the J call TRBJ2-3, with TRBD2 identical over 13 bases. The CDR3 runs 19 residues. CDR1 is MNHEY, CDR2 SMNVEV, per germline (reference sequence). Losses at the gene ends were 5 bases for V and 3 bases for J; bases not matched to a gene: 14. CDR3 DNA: TGTGCCAGCAGTCCGACGACCCTACTAGCGGGGGGGCCAACAGATACGCAGTATTTT. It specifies CASSPTTLLAGGPTDTQYF.

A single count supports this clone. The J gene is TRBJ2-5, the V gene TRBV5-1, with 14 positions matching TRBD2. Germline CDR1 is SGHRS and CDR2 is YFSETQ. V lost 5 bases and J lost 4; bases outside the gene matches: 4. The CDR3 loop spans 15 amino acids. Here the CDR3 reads CASRRGTSGGETQYF. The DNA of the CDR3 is TGCGCCAGCAGACGTGGGACTAGCGGGGGAGAGACCCAGTACTTC.

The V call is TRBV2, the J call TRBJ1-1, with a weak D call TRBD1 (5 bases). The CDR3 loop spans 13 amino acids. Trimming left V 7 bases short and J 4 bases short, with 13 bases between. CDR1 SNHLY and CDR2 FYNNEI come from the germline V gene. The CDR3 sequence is CASNQGWSTEAFF. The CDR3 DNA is TGTGCCAGCAACCAGGGTTGGAGCACTGAAGCTTTCTTT. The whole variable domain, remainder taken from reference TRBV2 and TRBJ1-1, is EPEVTQTPSHQVTQMGQEVILRCVPISNHLYFYWYRQILGQKVEFLVSFYNNEISEKSEIFDDQFSVERPDGSNFTLKIRSTKLEDSAMYFCASNQGWSTEAFFGQGTRLTVV.

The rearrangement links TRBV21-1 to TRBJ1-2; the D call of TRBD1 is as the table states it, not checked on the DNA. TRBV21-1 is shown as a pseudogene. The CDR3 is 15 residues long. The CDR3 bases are TGTGCCAGCAGCGGGGGGGACAGGTATAACTATGGCTACACCTTC. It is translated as CASSGGDRYNYGYTF.

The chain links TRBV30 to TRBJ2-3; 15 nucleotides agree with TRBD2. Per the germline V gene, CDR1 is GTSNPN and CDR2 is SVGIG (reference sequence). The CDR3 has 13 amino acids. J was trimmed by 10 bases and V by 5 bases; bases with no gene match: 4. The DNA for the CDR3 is TGTGCCTGGCGGACTAGCGGGGGGGCTTCGCAGTATTTT. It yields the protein CAWRTSGGASQYF.

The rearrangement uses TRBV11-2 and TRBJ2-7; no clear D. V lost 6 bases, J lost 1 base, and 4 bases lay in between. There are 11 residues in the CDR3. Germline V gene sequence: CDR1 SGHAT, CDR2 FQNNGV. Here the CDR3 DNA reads TGTGCCAGCAGGCGTTCCTACGAGCAGTACTTC. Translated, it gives CASRRSYEQYF.

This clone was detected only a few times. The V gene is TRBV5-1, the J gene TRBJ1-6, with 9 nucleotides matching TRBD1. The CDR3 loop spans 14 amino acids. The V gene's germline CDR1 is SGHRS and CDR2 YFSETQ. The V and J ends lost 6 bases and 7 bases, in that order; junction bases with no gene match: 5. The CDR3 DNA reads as TGCGCCAGCAAGATAGACAGGGGGAATTCACCCCTCCACTTT. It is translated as CASKIDRGNSPLHF.

The CDR3 here is CASSQDFGHLYTF. DNA for the CDR3: TGTGCCAGCAGCCAAGACTTCGGACACCTCTACACCTTC. The chain uses TRBV14 and TRBJ1-2; tentatively, D is TRBD1 (5 bases). Germline V CDR1 and CDR2: SGHDN, FVKESK. The length of the CDR3 is 13 residues. Trimming cost V 0 bases and J 10 bases, with 12 bases left between them.

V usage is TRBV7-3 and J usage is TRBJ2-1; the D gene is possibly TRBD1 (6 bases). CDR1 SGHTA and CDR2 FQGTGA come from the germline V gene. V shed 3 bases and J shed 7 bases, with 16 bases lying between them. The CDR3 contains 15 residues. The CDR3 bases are TGTGCCAGCAGCTTTAAACAGGGTGGCGGGAATGAGCAGTTCTTC. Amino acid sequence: CASSFKQGGGNEQFF.

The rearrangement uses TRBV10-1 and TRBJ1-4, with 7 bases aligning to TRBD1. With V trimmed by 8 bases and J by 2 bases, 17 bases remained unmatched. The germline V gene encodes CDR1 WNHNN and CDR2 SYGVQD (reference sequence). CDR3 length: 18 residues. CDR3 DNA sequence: TGCGCCAGCGGGGCGTCGGGCAACCGGGACAGTACTAATGAAAAACTGTTTTTT. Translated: CASGASGNRDSTNEKLFF.

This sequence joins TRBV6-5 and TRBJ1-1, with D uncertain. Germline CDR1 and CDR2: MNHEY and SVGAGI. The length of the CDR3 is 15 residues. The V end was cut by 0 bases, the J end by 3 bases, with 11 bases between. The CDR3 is CASSYSFEGDTEAFF. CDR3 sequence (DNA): TGTGCCAGCAGTTACTCGTTTGAGGGTGACACTGAAGCTTTCTTT.

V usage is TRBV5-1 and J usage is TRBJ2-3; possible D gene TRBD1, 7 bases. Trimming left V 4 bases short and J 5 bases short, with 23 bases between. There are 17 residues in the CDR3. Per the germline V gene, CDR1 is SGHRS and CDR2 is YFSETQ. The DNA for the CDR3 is TGCGCCAGCAGCCGATACCGAACAGGGACAGCGGGAGATACGCAGTATTTT. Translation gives CASSRYRTGTAGDTQYF.

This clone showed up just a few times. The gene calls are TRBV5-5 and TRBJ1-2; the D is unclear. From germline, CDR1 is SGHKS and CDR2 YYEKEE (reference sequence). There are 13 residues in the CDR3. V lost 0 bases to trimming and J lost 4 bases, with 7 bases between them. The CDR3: CASSLDFSYGYTF. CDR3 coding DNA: TGTGCCAGCAGCTTGGATTTCAGCTATGGCTACACCTTC.

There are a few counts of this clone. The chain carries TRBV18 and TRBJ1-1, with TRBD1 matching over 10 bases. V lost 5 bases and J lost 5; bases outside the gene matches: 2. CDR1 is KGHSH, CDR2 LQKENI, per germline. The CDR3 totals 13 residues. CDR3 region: CASSSGQGTEAFF. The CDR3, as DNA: TGTGCCAGCTCATCGGGACAGGGGACTGAAGCTTTCTTT. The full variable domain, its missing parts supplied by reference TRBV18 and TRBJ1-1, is NAGVMQNPRHLVRRRGQEARLRCSPMKGHSHVYWYRQLPEEGLKFMVYLQKENIIDESGMPKERFSAEFPKEGPSILRIQQVVRGDSAAYFCASSSGQGTEAFFGQGTRLTVV.

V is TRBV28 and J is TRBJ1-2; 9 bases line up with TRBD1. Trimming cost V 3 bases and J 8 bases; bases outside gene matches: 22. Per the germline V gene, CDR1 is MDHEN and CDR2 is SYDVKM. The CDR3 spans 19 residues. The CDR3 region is CASSFSGLGQGESGRGYTF. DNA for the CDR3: TGTGCCAGCAGTTTCTCAGGTTTGGGACAGGGCGAGTCTGGTAGGGGCTACACCTTC.

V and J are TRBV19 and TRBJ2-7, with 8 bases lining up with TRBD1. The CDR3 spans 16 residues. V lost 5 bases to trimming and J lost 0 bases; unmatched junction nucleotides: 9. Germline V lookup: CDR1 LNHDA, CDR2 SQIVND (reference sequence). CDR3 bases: TGTGCCAGTAGTCAGCAGAGGACAGGGAGCTCCTACGAGCAGTACTTC. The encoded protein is CASSQQRTGSSYEQYF.

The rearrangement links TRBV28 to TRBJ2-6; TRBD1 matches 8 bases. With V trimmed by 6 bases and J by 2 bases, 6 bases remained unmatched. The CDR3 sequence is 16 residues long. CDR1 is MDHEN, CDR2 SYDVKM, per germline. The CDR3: CASRNRGSTGANVLTF. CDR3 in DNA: TGTGCCAGCAGAAACAGGGGGAGTACTGGGGCCAACGTCCTGACTTTC.

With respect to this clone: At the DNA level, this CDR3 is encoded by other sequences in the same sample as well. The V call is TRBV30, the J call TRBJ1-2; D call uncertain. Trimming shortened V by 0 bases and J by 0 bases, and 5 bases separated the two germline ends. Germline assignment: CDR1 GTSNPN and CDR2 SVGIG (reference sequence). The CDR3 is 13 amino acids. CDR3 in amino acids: CAWSVQANYGYTF. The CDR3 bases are TGTGCCTGGAGTGTACAAGCTAACTATGGCTACACCTTC.

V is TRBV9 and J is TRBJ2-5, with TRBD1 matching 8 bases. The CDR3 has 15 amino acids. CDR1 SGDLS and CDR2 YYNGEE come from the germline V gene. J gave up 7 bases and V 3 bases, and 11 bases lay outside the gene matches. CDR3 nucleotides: TGTGCCAGCAGCGGGGTGGGGGACAGGTACGGGACCCAGTACTTC. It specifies CASSGVGDRYGTQYF.

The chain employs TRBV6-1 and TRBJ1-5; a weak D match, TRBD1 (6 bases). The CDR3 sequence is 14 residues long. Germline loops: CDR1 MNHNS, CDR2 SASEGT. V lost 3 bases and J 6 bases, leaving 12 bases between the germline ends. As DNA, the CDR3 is TGTGCCAGCAGTGATACAGGGCTTGGTCAGCCCCAGCATTTT. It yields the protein CASSDTGLGQPQHF.

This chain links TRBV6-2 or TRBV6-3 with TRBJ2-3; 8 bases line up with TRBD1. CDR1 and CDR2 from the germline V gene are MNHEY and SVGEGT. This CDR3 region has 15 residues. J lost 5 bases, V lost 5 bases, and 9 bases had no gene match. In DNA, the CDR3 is TGTGCCAGCAGTAGGGGCCGACAGGGGTTAGATACGCAGTATTTT. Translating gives CASSRGRQGLDTQYF.

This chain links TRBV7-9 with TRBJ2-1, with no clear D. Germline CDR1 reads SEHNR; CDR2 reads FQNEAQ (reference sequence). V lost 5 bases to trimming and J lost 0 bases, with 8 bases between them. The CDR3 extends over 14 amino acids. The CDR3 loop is CASSEASSYNEQFF. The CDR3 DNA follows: TGTGCCAGCAGCGAAGCGAGCTCCTACAATGAGCAGTTCTTC. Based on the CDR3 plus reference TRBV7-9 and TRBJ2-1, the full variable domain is DTGVSQNPRHKITKRGQNVTFRCDPISEHNRLYWYRQTLGQGPEFLTYFQNEAQLEKSRLLSDRFSAERPKGSFSTLEIQRTEQGDSAMYLCASSEASSYNEQFFGPGTRLTVL.

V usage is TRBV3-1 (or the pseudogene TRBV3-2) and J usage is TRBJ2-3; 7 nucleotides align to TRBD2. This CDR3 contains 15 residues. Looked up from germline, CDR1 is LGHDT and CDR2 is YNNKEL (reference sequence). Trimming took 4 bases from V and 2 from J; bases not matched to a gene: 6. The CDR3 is CASSRGGVPTDTQYF. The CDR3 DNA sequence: TGTGCCAGCAGCCGGGGGGGAGTACCCACAGATACGCAGTATTTT.